The 15 T cell receptor beta chains in this list originate from one sample, sequenced in a study of blood T cell repertoires in COVID-19. Libraries were prepared by immunoSEQ multiplex PCR; TCRdb keeps only in-frame clonotypes and omits some of them. The sample holds tens of thousands of clones; 75% to 95% are singletons and the top ten take about 6%. Sequences were obtained from peripheral blood. These receptors all stem from a man between 35 and 55 years old with acute or convalescent COVID-19.

The rearrangement uses TRBV5-1 and TRBJ2-1; no reliable D call. The germline gives CDR1 SGHRS, CDR2 YFSETQ. The CDR3 is 15 amino acids. With 5 bases removed from V and 5 bases from J, the gap between germline ends came to 17 bases. CDR3 DNA sequence: TGCGCCAGCAGATCGAGAGAGTGGTTAGACAATGAGCAGTTCTTC. Translating it yields CASRSREWLDNEQFF.

The chain carries TRBV7-9 and TRBJ2-2; possibly TRBD1 for D (6 bases). The CDR3 is 14 residues long. Per germline, CDR1 SEHNR and CDR2 FQNEAQ (reference sequence). The V end lost 5 bases, the J end lost 7 bases, and 14 bases lay between the germline ends. CDR3 in amino acids: CASSHYRVGGELFF. The CDR3 nucleotides read TGTGCCAGCAGCCATTACAGGGTTGGCGGGGAGCTGTTTTTT.

This chain connects TRBV27 to TRBJ2-1, with D possibly being TRBD2 (6 bases). The V end was cut by 1 base, the J end by 6 bases, with 10 bases between. The CDR3 sequence is 14 residues long. Germline V CDR1 and CDR2: MNHEY, SMNVEV (reference sequence). CDR3 in DNA: TGTGCCAGCAGTTTATTTATGGGGGGCAATGAGCAGTTCTTC. Translation: CASSLFMGGNEQFF.

V usage is TRBV7-9 and J usage is TRBJ2-3; D might be TRBD2 (5 bases). The ends were cut back, 7 bases at V and 3 bases at J, with 8 bases in the middle. The CDR3 contains 12 residues. Germline CDR1 SEHNR, CDR2 FQNEAQ (reference sequence). The CDR3 nucleotides are TGTGCCAGCATAACTAGAACAGATACGCAGTATTTT. Protein sequence: CASITRTDTQYF.

The chain has TRBV4-1 and TRBJ1-3; D may be TRBD1 (5 bases). V was clipped by 3 bases and J by 8 bases, with 8 bases between them. CDR1 MGHRA and CDR2 YSYEKL come from the germline V gene. This CDR3 contains 12 residues. CDR3: CASSQRGDTIYF. CDR3 DNA: TGCGCCAGCAGCCAGCGGGGGGACACCATATATTTT.

The J gene is TRBJ1-3, the V gene TRBV23-1; maybe TRBD1 (5 bases). TRBV23-1 belongs to the ORF category, with a function that is uncertain. V was clipped by 6 bases and J by 0 bases, with 18 bases between them. The CDR3 totals 17 residues. The CDR3 bases are TGCGCCAGCAGGCAAGCCCTCAGGGCCCTCTCTGGAAACACCATATATTTT. Protein product: CASRQALRALSGNTIYF.

The chain combines TRBV30 with TRBJ2-7; TRBD2 is a possible D gene (5 bases). With 5 bases removed from V and 4 bases from J, the gap between germline ends came to 9 bases. The CDR3 covers 11 residues. Germline loops: CDR1 GTSNPN, CDR2 SVGIG (reference sequence). In DNA form, the CDR3 reads TGTGCCTGGCGGGGTAGGTACGAGCAGTACTTC. This encodes CAWRGRYEQYF. The full variable domain, completed using reference TRBV30 and TRBJ2-7, is SQTIHQWPATLVQPVGSPLSLECTVEGTSNPNLYWYRQAAGRGLQLLFYSVGIGQISSEVPQNLSASRPQDRQFILSSKKLLLSDSGFYLCAWRGRYEQYFGPGTRLTVT.

The V and J genes are TRBV20-1 and TRBJ2-7; possibly TRBD2 for D (6 bases). V was clipped by 5 bases and J by 2 bases, with 13 bases between them. Per the germline V gene, CDR1 is DFQATT and CDR2 is SNEGSKA (reference sequence). The CDR3 is made up of 13 amino acids. CDR3 sequence: CSAGVSGTYEQYF. CDR3 DNA: TGCAGTGCTGGTGTTAGCGGTACCTACGAGCAGTACTTC.

The rearrangement links TRBV19 to TRBJ1-1; no clear D. CDR1 and CDR2 (germline): LNHDA, SQIVND (reference sequence). Trimming left V 1 base short and J 0 bases short, with 9 bases between. This CDR3 is built from 15 residues. CDR3 DNA sequence: TGTGCCAGTAGTATAGTAGGAGACTTGAACACTGAAGCTTTCTTT. Translated: CASSIVGDLNTEAFF.

The chain carries TRBV30 and TRBJ1-4; D is undetermined. This CDR3 has 14 amino acids. The germline gives CDR1 GTSNPN, CDR2 SVGIG (reference sequence). V lost 4 bases to trimming and J lost 4 bases, with 13 bases between them. The CDR3 DNA sequence: TGTGCCTGGAAAGTACGTGCGAGTAATGAAAAACTGTTTTTT. This gives the protein CAWKVRASNEKLFF. The full variable domain, rest sourced from reference TRBV30 and TRBJ1-4, is SQTIHQWPATLVQPVGSPLSLECTVEGTSNPNLYWYRQAAGRGLQLLFYSVGIGQISSEVPQNLSASRPQDRQFILSSKKLLLSDSGFYLCAWKVRASNEKLFFGSGTQLSVL.

This rearrangement joins TRBV25-1 to TRBJ2-5; D not certain. The CDR3 extends over 11 amino acids. V lost 3 bases and J lost 5, with 4 bases in between. The V gene's germline CDR1 is MGHDK and CDR2 SYGVNS. The DNA for the CDR3 is TGTGCCAGCAGTGATTCTGAGACCCAGTACTTC. Amino acids: CASSDSETQYF.

The chain joins TRBV7-2 to TRBJ2-7, with 12 bases fitting TRBD1. This CDR3 spans 15 amino acids. Germline V gene sequence: CDR1 SGHTA, CDR2 FQGNSA. J gave up 10 bases and V 3 bases, and 10 bases lay outside the gene matches. The CDR3 loop reads CASSFTGTGGSHQYF. Written as DNA, the CDR3 is TGTGCCAGCAGCTTTACCGGGACAGGGGGCTCCCATCAGTACTTC.

The chain has TRBV5-1 and TRBJ2-1, with unresolved D. This CDR3 is 13 amino acids long. Per germline, CDR1 SGHRS and CDR2 YFSETQ. Trimming left V 1 base short and J 7 bases short, with 9 bases between. The DNA of the CDR3 is TGCGCCAGCAGCTTGCCCGAGTTGAATGAGCAGTTCTTC. Translated: CASSLPELNEQFF.

The V gene is TRBV7-9, the J gene TRBJ1-1; 7 bases match TRBD1. The V gene's germline CDR1 is SEHNR and CDR2 FQNEAQ (reference sequence). The junction had 3 bases not matched to a gene; V was cut back by 1 base and J by 1 base. The CDR3 is 15 amino acids. The CDR3 loop reads CASSLDGTANTEAFF. CDR3 bases: TGTGCCAGCAGCTTAGACGGGACAGCGAACACTGAAGCTTTCTTT. Using reference TRBV7-9 and TRBJ1-1 for the parts outside the CDR3, the full variable domain is DTGVSQNPRHKITKRGQNVTFRCDPISEHNRLYWYRQTLGQGPEFLTYFQNEAQLEKSRLLSDRFSAERPKGSFSTLEIQRTEQGDSAMYLCASSLDGTANTEAFFGQGTRLTVV.

The chain joins TRBV4-3 to TRBJ1-2; 9 nucleotides match TRBD1. Losses at the gene ends were 7 bases for V and 5 bases for J; bases not matched to a gene: 8. The germline V gene has CDR1 LGHNA and CDR2 YSLEER. The CDR3 runs to 14 residues. CDR3 in amino acids: CASTVDRGGYGYTF. The DNA of the CDR3 is TGCGCCAGCACCGTAGACAGGGGGGGATATGGCTACACCTTC.